Each of the 18 T cell receptor beta chains below was sequenced from the same sample in a study of early T cells in non-severe SARS-CoV-2 infection. TCRdb independently ran MiXCR on the 5' RACE reads; one entry per CDR3 protein. The table lists about 52,000 distinct CDR3 sequences, 11% of them singletons. The sequenced sample was whole blood. All receptors come from an adult who was a healthcare worker with PCR-confirmed SARS-CoV-2 infection or an uninfected control (not recorded which).

In this sample, this clonotype turned up many times. J is TRBJ1-5 and V is TRBV19; the D is unclear. Germline loops: CDR1 LNHDA, CDR2 SQIVND (reference sequence). V lost 1 base and J lost 0, with 10 bases in between. The CDR3 is 16 residues long. The CDR3 region has the DNA TGTGCCAGTAGTATAGTTGGGAAATATAGCAATCAGCCCCAGCATTTT. It specifies CASSIVGKYSNQPQHF.

This clonotype was observed at least ten times. The J gene is TRBJ1-5, the V gene TRBV6-2 or TRBV6-3; 9 nucleotides line up with TRBD1. V gave up 2 bases and J gave up 7 bases; unmatched junction bases: 6. CDR1 MNHEY and CDR2 SVGEGT come from the germline V gene. CDR3 length equals 15 residues. CDR3 region: CASSYETGGKQPQHF. The CDR3, as DNA: TGTGCCAGCAGTTACGAGACAGGGGGTAAACAGCCCCAGCATTTT.

This clonotype occurred many times. This chain connects TRBV6-1 to TRBJ2-1; 7 bases align to TRBD2. V dropped 2 bases and J dropped 5; count of bases not matched to a gene: 15. Germline values: CDR1 MNHNS, CDR2 SASEGT. The CDR3 is made up of 18 amino acids. CDR3 amino acids: CASSERGVTTLRHNEQFF. The CDR3, as DNA: TGTGCCAGCAGTGAACGGGGGGTGACTACCCTCCGACACAATGAGCAGTTCTTC.

This clonotype appeared many times. This chain uses TRBV24-1 with TRBJ2-4; D is ambiguous. CDR3 length equals 8 residues. The V gene lost 12 bases and the J gene lost 8 bases, with 4 bases spanning the gap. The V gene's germline CDR1 is KGHDR and CDR2 SFDVKD. The CDR3 here is CASDIQYF. CDR3 sequence (DNA): TGTGCCTCGGACATTCAGTACTTC.

This clonotype turned up a few times. The chain carries TRBV20-1 and TRBJ2-7; 8 bases align to TRBD2. This CDR3 is 15 amino acids long. Germline V CDR1 and CDR2: DFQATT, SNEGSKA (reference sequence). J was trimmed by 4 bases and V by 6 bases; bases with no gene match: 14. The CDR3 protein is CSAESAESGSYEQYF. CDR3 nucleotides: TGCAGTGCAGAGTCGGCCGAGAGCGGGAGTTACGAGCAGTACTTC.

At least ten counts were recorded for this clonotype. CDR3 loop: CSVDANDRGDTDTQYF. The CDR3 nucleotides read TGCAGCGTTGACGCGAACGACAGGGGCGACACAGATACGCAGTATTTT. The chain joins TRBV29-1 to TRBJ2-3, with 8 nucleotides matching TRBD1. The V segment lost 3 bases and the J segment 2 bases; nucleotides outside the gene matches: 10. Germline CDR1 and CDR2: SQVTM and ANQGSEA. The CDR3 is made up of 16 amino acids.

This clonotype was seen ten or more times. The CDR3 here is CASSQEGGEFNEQFF. CDR3 DNA sequence: TGTGCCAGCAGTCAGGAAGGAGGGGAGTTCAATGAGCAGTTCTTC. The chain is built from TRBV2 and TRBJ2-1; perhaps TRBD2 as D (6 bases). V gave up 5 bases and J gave up 6 bases, with 17 bases separating them. The germline V gene encodes CDR1 SNHLY and CDR2 FYNNEI. CDR3 length: 15 residues.

The chain links TRBV29-1 to TRBJ2-3; D may be TRBD2 (6 bases). This CDR3 comprises 14 residues. The ends were cut back, 7 bases at V and 2 bases at J, with 16 bases in the middle. CDR1 is SQVTM, CDR2 ANQGSEA, per germline. DNA of the CDR3: TGCAGCGGCGGCGGACCGGGGGTCACAGATACGCAGTATTTT. Its translation is CSGGGPGVTDTQYF.

As concerns this clonotype: A read error is the likely source, as a far larger clone sits one nucleotide away. The chain couples TRBV25-1 to TRBJ2-3; TRBD2 aligns across 8 bases. The germline V gene has CDR1 MGHDK and CDR2 SYGVNS. V lost 4 bases and J lost 2; bases outside the gene matches: 2. This CDR3 is built from 14 residues. CDR3 coding DNA: TGTGCCAGCAGTGCCGGGGGGGCCACAGATACGCAGTATTTT. Amino acid sequence: CASSAGGATDTQYF.

The chain has TRBV29-1 and TRBJ2-3; 10 nucleotides align to TRBD1. CDR3 length: 14 amino acids. V was clipped by 4 bases and J by 2 bases; unmatched bases: 3. The germline V gene has CDR1 SQVTM and CDR2 ANQGSEA. Here the CDR3 reads CSVGGQGNTDTQYF. In DNA, the CDR3 is TGCAGCGTTGGGGGACAGGGGAACACAGATACGCAGTATTTT.

This clonotype occurred a few times. The chain combines TRBV4-1 with TRBJ2-7; TRBD2 aligns across 10 bases. The length of the CDR3 is 15 residues. V gave up 4 bases and J gave up 5 bases; unmatched junction bases: 8. Germline CDR1 reads MGHRA; CDR2 reads YSYEKL. CDR3 sequence (DNA): TGCGCCAGCAGCCGTTCTAGCGGGAGATCCCACGAGCAGTACTTC. Translating gives CASSRSSGRSHEQYF.

In this sample, this clonotype turned up many times. The chain combines TRBV5-6 with TRBJ2-7; D gene unclear. The CDR3 spans 14 residues. V was clipped by 3 bases and J by 1 base, with 11 bases between them. CDR1 is SGHDT, CDR2 YYEEEE, per germline. The DNA of the CDR3 is TGTGCCAGCAGCTCGTATGGGATTTCCTACGAGCAGTACTTC. It translates to CASSSYGISYEQYF. The full variable domain, its missing parts supplied by reference TRBV5-6 and TRBJ2-7, is DAGVTQSPTHLIKTRGQQVTLRCSPKSGHDTVSWYQQALGQGPQFIFQYYEEEERQRGNFPDRFSGHQFPNYSSELNVNALLLGDSALYLCASSSYGISYEQYFGPGTRLTVT.

The CDR3 DNA is TGTGCCAGCCGCCGGGGACTAGATATTGCTCGCAATGAGCAGTTCTTC. It codes for CASRRGLDIARNEQFF. The chain combines TRBV6-6 with TRBJ2-1; TRBD2 aligns across 8 bases. Germline V lookup: CDR1 MNHNY, CDR2 SVGAGI (reference sequence). The CDR3 loop spans 16 amino acids. The V and J ends lost 8 bases and 6 bases, in that order; junction bases with no gene match: 15.

The chain recombines TRBV18 with TRBJ1-2; no clear D. This CDR3 has 14 residues. Deletions cut 6 bases from V and 8 bases from J, with 19 bases between. Germline CDR1 and CDR2: KGHSH and LQKENI. CDR3 DNA sequence: TGTGCCAGCTCTCCCCCCGGCAGGCTAAGGGGCTACACCTTC. Encoded protein: CASSPPGRLRGYTF.

This clonotype was counted at least ten times. The gene calls are TRBV5-1 and TRBJ2-3, with a tentative D call TRBD2 (6 bases). The germline CDR1 and CDR2 sequences are SGHRS and YFSETQ. The V and J ends lost 7 bases and 13 bases respectively, with 22 bases between them. CDR3 length: 13 amino acids. CDR3 amino acids: CASSLLWGTLEYF. In DNA form, the CDR3 reads TGCGCCAGCTCTCTCCTCTGGGGGACTTTGGAGTATTTT.

This clonotype was seen a few times. This chain uses TRBV5-1 with TRBJ2-1; possible D gene TRBD1, 5 bases. Germline lookup yields CDR1 SGHRS and CDR2 YFSETQ. CDR3 length equals 15 residues. V shed 0 bases and J shed 0 bases, with 7 bases lying between them. CDR3 residues: CASSLGQGSYNEQFF. In DNA form, the CDR3 reads TGCGCCAGCAGCTTGGGTCAGGGCTCCTACAATGAGCAGTTCTTC.

This clonotype is categorized as medium-sized. V usage is TRBV20-1 and J usage is TRBJ1-6, with D perhaps matching TRBD1 (5 bases). Germline V lookup: CDR1 DFQATT, CDR2 SNEGSKA (reference sequence). The CDR3 length is 14 residues. The V end was cut by 2 bases, the J end by 7 bases, with 12 bases between. CDR3 DNA: TGCAGTGCTAGAAGACAGACCGGGAATTCACCCCTCCACTTT. It specifies CSARRQTGNSPLHF.

This chain connects TRBV3-1 to TRBJ2-1; unclear D gene. The CDR3 is 11 residues long. The germline gives CDR1 LGHDT, CDR2 YNNKEL (reference sequence). V was trimmed by 1 base and J by 10 bases, leaving 5 bases between them. The CDR3 DNA is TGTGCCAGCAGCCAAGTACTAGAGCAGTTCTTC. This codes for CASSQVLEQFF.